The TCR beta chain under discussion was sequenced for a study of CD8+ T cells in alopecia areata. The germline gives CDR1 SGDLS, CDR2 YYNGEE. With 0 bases removed from V and 10 bases from J, the gap between germline ends came to 11 bases. The CDR3 is made up of 13 amino acids. The treatment: oral pan-JAK inhibitor, 5-10 mg twice daily. Extracted RNA was reverse transcribed into cDNA, the sequencing template. Repertoires were generated with immunoSEQ multiplex PCR, while TCRdb's copy carries only in-frame clones and drops some. The table lists 85,000 to 110,000 clones, 85% to 90% of them singletons, with around 10% in the top ten.

The clonotype originates from a human donor with alopecia areata. The rearrangement links TRBV9 to TRBJ2-1; D may be TRBD1 (5 bases). The specimen comprised CD8+ T cells sorted from blood, sampled around week 31, from a patient treated with tofacitinib. In DNA form, the CDR3 reads TGTGCCAGCAGCGTAGTTGCAGGGTCGGAGCAGTTCTTC. The encoded protein is CASSVVAGSEQFF.